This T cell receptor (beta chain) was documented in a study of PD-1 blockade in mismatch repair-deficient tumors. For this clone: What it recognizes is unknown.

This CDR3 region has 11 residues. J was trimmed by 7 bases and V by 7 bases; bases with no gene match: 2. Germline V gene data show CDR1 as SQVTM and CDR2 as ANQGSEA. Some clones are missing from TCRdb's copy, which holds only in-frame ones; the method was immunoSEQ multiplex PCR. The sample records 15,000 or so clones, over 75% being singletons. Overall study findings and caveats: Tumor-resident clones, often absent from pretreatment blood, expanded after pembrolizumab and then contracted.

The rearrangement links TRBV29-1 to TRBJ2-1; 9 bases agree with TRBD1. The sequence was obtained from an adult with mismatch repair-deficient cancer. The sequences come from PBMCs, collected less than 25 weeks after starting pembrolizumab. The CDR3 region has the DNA TGCAGCGAGGGGACAGGGAATGAGCAGTTCTTC. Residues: CSEGTGNEQFF.